This T cell receptor (beta chain) was documented in a study of blood T cells in healthy people across ages. A J-beta primer mix and a sample-barcoded 5' primer were used in a second PCR of roughly 6 to 12 cycles. TCRdb re-analysed the 5' RACE reads in MiXCR, keeping a single row per CDR3 protein. This repertoire shows under 750,000 distinct CDR3 sequences, 47% found once; its top ten account for around 25%. Overall study findings and caveats: Diversity figures derived from one million T cells were judged to underestimate the true value. Long-lived donors exceeded aged donors in naive CD4+ cells and diversity. PBMC samples, being unsorted, prevented any conclusive comparison of naive and antigen-experienced cells.

This clonotype was observed once. Its antigen remains unidentified. Germline CDR1 is SNHLY and CDR2 is FYNNEI. The CDR3 has 16 residues. V was trimmed by 5 bases and J by 1 base, leaving 16 bases between them. This receptor was identified in an elderly man in good health. The sample taken for sequencing was blood. The chain links TRBV2 to TRBJ2-3; tentative D call: TRBD2 (7 bases). CDR3 loop: CASSRGEGPGTDTQYF. Here the CDR3 DNA reads TGTGCCAGCAGTAGGGGGGAGGGCCCAGGCACAGATACGCAGTATTTT.